This T cell receptor (beta chain) was obtained from a study of TIL therapy for anti-PD-1-resistant metastatic lung cancer. Study-level background: Tumor harvest preceded PD-1/PD-L1 blockade, followed by nivolumab treatment. Tumors had a median PD-L1 proportion score of around 6.4%. Study-level results: After infusion, TIL clonotypes partly replaced peripheral T cells and declined over months.

Time point noted: pre-treatment sample, taken before nivolumab and TIL therapy. Stage 4 NSCLC adults joined between October 2017 and early 2020. The immunoSEQ assay was v3. TCRdb's table, derived via immunoSEQ multiplex PCR, lists solely in-frame clones and lacks some. The data contain about 60,000 clones, roughly 84% of them singletons. Concerning this clone: What it binds is not known.

V shed 4 bases and J shed 2 bases, with 14 bases lying between them. This CDR3 has 15 residues. Germline assignment: CDR1 SNHLY and CDR2 FYNNEI. The chain carries TRBV2 and TRBJ2-5; possible D gene TRBD1, 5 bases. The receptor's source is a person between 25 and 79 years old with non-small cell lung cancer. This material consisted of blood, taken at baseline. DNA of the CDR3: TGTGCCAGCAGTGTGGAGCTAGGGGTACAAGAGACCCAGTACTTC. It yields the protein CASSVELGVQETQYF.